This TCR beta chain was retrieved from a study of identical twins. The CDR3 totals 14 residues. With 10 bases removed from V and 0 bases from J, the gap between germline ends came to 14 bases. CDR1 and CDR2 from the germline V gene are SNHLY and FYNNEI. General observations from the study: Less excess twin sharing appeared in beta out-of-frame sequences. Analyses based on zero insertions could be partly confounded by invariant MAIT and iNKT cells. Memory repertoires showed no such pattern, whereas abundant cord blood beta clonotypes carried fewer insertions.

TCRdb reanalysed the 5' RACE reads using MiXCR and keeps one entry per CDR3 protein. Of 550,000 to 800,000 distinct CDR3 sequences listed, about 7.6% are singletons. A few counts support this clonotype. What it binds is unknown. This sample also belongs to another study, concerning yellow fever vaccine responses in identical twins.

This chain connects TRBV2 to TRBJ2-3; D possibly corresponds to TRBD1 (6 bases). Sequencing used PBMCs. This TCR derives from a woman under 30 in good health. DNA of the CDR3: TGTGCCAAGCACCGGGACAAGAGCACAGATACGCAGTATTTT. Protein product: CAKHRDKSTDTQYF.